Below, 15 T cell receptor beta chains from the same sample are listed, as sequenced in a study of Tregs in tolerant kidney transplant recipients. Produced via immunoSEQ multiplex PCR; TCRdb's table is partial and in-frame only. The sample lists fewer than 70,000 clones, about 83% seen once, with less than 5.5% in the top ten. The sequencing sample was made of CD4+ T cells from blood. The receptors derive from a human donor in good health.

This rearrangement joins TRBV11-3 to TRBJ2-5; the match to TRBD2 covers 9 bases. V trimming: 4 bases; J trimming: 5 bases; junction bases outside the gene matches: 11. CDR1 and CDR2 (germline): SGHNT, YENEEA. The CDR3 is made up of 16 amino acids. The CDR3 loop is CASSSDSAAGGETQYF. The CDR3, as DNA: TGTGCCAGCAGCTCGGACAGCGCCGCGGGGGGGGAGACCCAGTACTTC.

Worth noting for this clone: Other nucleotide sequences in the sample specify the same CDR3. This chain connects TRBV5-1 to TRBJ1-2; no firm D call. The CDR3 spans 13 residues. CDR1 is SGHRS, CDR2 YFSETQ, per germline. The V end was cut by 4 bases, the J end by 4 bases, with 11 bases between. The CDR3 spells CASSLAQPYGYTF. For the CDR3, the DNA is TGCGCCAGCAGCCTGGCTCAGCCCTATGGCTACACCTTC.

J is TRBJ2-5 and V is TRBV7-2; the D gene is possibly TRBD2 (5 bases). The CDR3 loop spans 14 amino acids. CDR1 is SGHTA, CDR2 FQGNSA, per germline. The ends were cut back, 2 bases at V and 1 base at J, with 8 bases in the middle. CDR3 nucleotides: TGTGCCAGCAGCTTATCCACTAGCCAAGAGACCCAGTACTTC. This encodes CASSLSTSQETQYF.

J is TRBJ1-1 and V is TRBV30; D is ambiguous. V was clipped by 2 bases and J by 2 bases, with 15 bases between them. Germline lookup yields CDR1 GTSNPN and CDR2 SVGIG (reference sequence). This CDR3 comprises 15 residues. The CDR3 DNA sequence: TGTGCCTGGAGTCTATTCGGAGAAAGAAACACTGAAGCTTTCTTT. It is translated as CAWSLFGERNTEAFF.

The rearrangement joins TRBV7-9 to TRBJ2-1, with D tentatively TRBD2 (5 bases). This CDR3 contains 12 residues. Deletions cut 5 bases from V and 7 bases from J, with 9 bases between. Germline V gives CDR1 SEHNR, CDR2 FQNEAQ (reference sequence). This CDR3 reads CASSPTGNEQFF. The DNA for the CDR3 is TGTGCCAGCAGCCCAACGGGGAATGAGCAGTTCTTC.

The chain links TRBV6-1 to TRBJ1-5, with 8 bases matching TRBD1. Germline lookup yields CDR1 MNHNS and CDR2 SASEGT. This CDR3 has 15 amino acids. The junction had 6 bases not matched to a gene; V was cut back by 2 bases and J by 6 bases. The CDR3 reads CASSERQGAVQPQHF. The CDR3 DNA is TGTGCCAGCAGTGAACGGCAGGGGGCAGTTCAGCCCCAGCATTTT.

The chain couples TRBV5-4 to TRBJ2-7, with 8 bases aligning to TRBD1. V gave up 5 bases and J gave up 1 base; unmatched junction bases: 5. Per germline, CDR1 SGHNT and CDR2 YYREEE (reference sequence). The CDR3 sequence is 14 residues long. CDR3 protein: CASSSYRGSYEQYF. In DNA form, the CDR3 reads TGTGCCAGCAGTAGTTACAGGGGGTCCTACGAGCAGTACTTC.

The rearrangement links TRBV12-5 to TRBJ1-2; no reliable D call. The CDR3 sequence is 12 residues long. Germline assignment: CDR1 LGHNT and CDR2 FRNRAP. The V and J ends lost 5 bases and 7 bases respectively, with 11 bases between them. As DNA, the CDR3 is TGTGCTAGTGGTCTAATCGTTGGTGGCTACACCTTC. Translating it yields CASGLIVGGYTF.

The chain carries TRBV29-1 and TRBJ2-3; no reliable D call. The CDR3 runs 12 residues. Germline CDR1 SQVTM, CDR2 ANQGSEA. Trimming left V 4 bases short and J 2 bases short, with 7 bases between. The chain's CDR3 is CSVGRYTDTQYF. Written as DNA, the CDR3 is TGCAGCGTTGGCAGGTACACAGATACGCAGTATTTT.

V and J are TRBV5-6 and TRBJ1-2; no clear D gene. The germline V gene encodes CDR1 SGHDT and CDR2 YYEEEE. The CDR3 totals 14 residues. V shed 4 bases and J shed 3 bases, with 13 bases lying between them. The CDR3 DNA reads as TGTGCCAGCAGCGCGGCGGGATATGACTATGGCTACACCTTC. It translates to CASSAAGYDYGYTF.

In its sample, this clone was seen a few times. The gene calls are TRBV11-2 and TRBJ2-1; D might be TRBD2 (6 bases). Per the germline V gene, CDR1 is SGHAT and CDR2 is FQNNGV. The CDR3 is 13 amino acids. With 5 bases removed from V and 8 bases from J, the gap between germline ends came to 13 bases. CDR3 nucleotides: TGTGCCAGCAGCCCGGGACTCTCGGATGAGCAGTTCTTC. Protein sequence: CASSPGLSDEQFF.

This sequence joins TRBV15 and TRBJ1-1; TRBD1 matches at 7 bases. Trimming took 7 bases from V and 0 from J; bases not matched to a gene: 11. This CDR3 has 16 amino acids. CDR1 and CDR2 from the germline V gene are LNHNV and YYDKDF (reference sequence). The CDR3 spells CATKVRGQLMNTEAFF. The DNA for the CDR3 is TGTGCCACCAAAGTTCGGGGACAGCTTATGAACACTGAAGCTTTCTTT.

The chain combines TRBV5-1 with TRBJ2-3; D uncertain. Germline V gives CDR1 SGHRS, CDR2 YFSETQ. Trimming cost V 3 bases and J 7 bases, with 12 bases left between them. CDR3 length: 13 amino acids. The CDR3 DNA reads as TGCGCCAGCAGCTCGCCCTCCCGGAATACGCAGTATTTT. Protein: CASSSPSRNTQYF.

The gene calls are TRBV6-5 and TRBJ1-2; D gene unclear. Germline CDR1 and CDR2: MNHEY and SVGAGI. The CDR3 sequence is 16 residues long. Trimming took off 0 bases at V and 5 bases at J, with 16 bases between the two ends. The CDR3 reads CASSYSKRVGWYGYTF. The CDR3 coding sequence is TGTGCCAGCAGTTACTCGAAGAGAGTTGGTTGGTATGGCTACACCTTC.

This CDR3 is CAWSNGPVGGYGYTF. In DNA, the CDR3 is TGTGCCTGGAGTAACGGGCCTGTTGGGGGGTATGGCTACACCTTC. V usage is TRBV30 and J usage is TRBJ1-2, with D possibly TRBD1 on 5 matching bases. Trimming pared 2 bases from V and 5 bases from J, leaving 18 bases between. Germline CDR1 is GTSNPN and CDR2 is SVGIG (reference sequence). The CDR3 is 15 amino acids. The variable domain in full, with the rest retrieved from reference TRBV30 and TRBJ1-2, is SQTIHQWPATLVQPVGSPLSLECTVEGTSNPNLYWYRQAAGRGLQLLFYSVGIGQISSEVPQNLSASRPQDRQFILSSKKLLLSDSGFYLCAWSNGPVGGYGYTFGSGTRLTVV.